What follows describes a single TCR beta chain. These data are taken from a study of Graves' ophthalmopathy and Graves' hyperthyroidism. In the study overall: Peripheral blood was gathered at first diagnosis, ahead of any treatment whatsoever.

Those donors who had ophthalmopathy presented with moderate-to-severe activity, a CAS of ≥3, a NOSPECS of ≥4 and a duration under 3 months. Researchers took RNA transcripts and amplified TCR beta CDR3 regions from them. Following a first-round RT-PCR that used HTBI primers, a second-round multiplex PCR was carried out. One entry per CDR3 protein, called by TCRdb with MiXCR from the multiplex PCR reads. The sample lists hundreds of thousands of distinct CDR3 sequences; 35% to 50% were seen once. Germline V gene sequence: CDR1 LGHNA, CDR2 YSLEER. The CDR3 has 14 amino acids. Trimming took 0 bases from V and 4 from J, leaving 9 bases between them.

The sample consisted of peripheral blood. This sequence joins TRBV4-3 and TRBJ1-2; tentatively, D is TRBD1 (5 bases). This TCR was sampled from an adult man with Graves' ophthalmopathy. The chain's CDR3 is CASSQEVTGYGYTF. DNA for the CDR3: TGCGCCAGCAGCCAAGAAGTCACAGGCTATGGCTACACCTTC.